This record looks at one TCR beta chain sequence and its context. Repertoires were generated with immunoSEQ multiplex PCR, while TCRdb's copy carries only in-frame clones and drops some. The sample includes some 2.3 million clones, roughly 93% of them seen just once. CDR3 length: 14 amino acids. The germline V gene encodes CDR1 SGHAT and CDR2 FQNNGV. Trimming took off 4 bases at V and 3 bases at J, with 12 bases between the two ends. This sample was taken from a study of shared clonotypes between healthy human individuals. The sample was naive CD4+ T cells from PBMCs. Indicated subset: CD45RA+ positively selected. The sequence came from a man between 18 and 29 years old in good health. Some clones in this sample may be carry-over from other donors' samples. The chain uses TRBV11-2 and TRBJ1-2, with D perhaps TRBD1 (5 bases). CDR3 protein: CASSSQGGYYGYTF. Written as DNA, the CDR3 is TGTGCCAGCAGCTCGCAGGGCGGCTACTATGGCTACACCTTC.